The 7 T cell receptor beta chains given below trace back to one sample, sequenced in a study of blood T cell repertoires in COVID-19. Sequenced by immunoSEQ multiplex PCR; TCRdb stores in-frame clones only, minus some. The data show roughly 340,000 clones, more than 75% seen once. Material for sequencing was peripheral blood. Receptor source: a woman aged 18 to 35 who had recovered from COVID-19.

The chain is built from TRBV28 and TRBJ1-5, with D possibly matching TRBD1 (6 bases). This CDR3 spans 17 amino acids. CDR1 and CDR2 from the germline V gene are MDHEN and SYDVKM. Deletions cut 2 bases from V and 0 bases from J, with 14 bases between. The DNA for the CDR3 is TGTGCCAGCAGTTTAGGGGGGGACACCTATAGCAATCAGCCCCAGCATTTT. It codes for CASSLGGDTYSNQPQHF.

The V call is TRBV5-1, the J call TRBJ2-5, with 7 bases that match TRBD1. The V gene end was trimmed by 0 bases and the J gene end by 3 bases; junction bases not matched to a gene: 8. Germline CDR1 and CDR2: SGHRS and YFSETQ. The CDR3 has 16 amino acids. The CDR3 DNA reads TGCGCCAGCAGCTTGGGTATGACAGGGCTTGAAGAGACCCAGTACTTC. Its protein product is CASSLGMTGLEETQYF.

The V call is TRBV6-1, the J call TRBJ1-1; 7 bases fit TRBD1. The CDR3 contains 16 residues. Germline lookup yields CDR1 MNHNS and CDR2 SASEGT. The V and J ends lost 0 bases and 1 base, in that order; junction bases with no gene match: 5. CDR3 coding DNA: TGTGCCAGCAGTGAAGCTTACAGGGGTTGGAACACTGAAGCTTTCTTT. This sequence encodes CASSEAYRGWNTEAFF.

The chain carries TRBV10-3 and TRBJ2-1, with TRBD2 matching over 7 bases. CDR3 length: 15 amino acids. V shed 5 bases, J shed 0 bases, and the junction held 4 bases outside the gene matches. Germline assignment: CDR1 ENHRY and CDR2 SYGVKD. CDR3 coding DNA: TGTGCCATCAGTAAGGCGGGAGCCTCCTACAATGAGCAGTTCTTC. It specifies CAISKAGASYNEQFF.

This chain joins TRBV6-2 or TRBV6-3 and TRBJ2-7; 9 nucleotides align to TRBD2. Trimming took 6 bases from V and 1 from J; bases not matched to a gene: 4. Germline V gene lookup returns CDR1 MNHEY and CDR2 SVGEGT. This CDR3 spans 14 amino acids. The CDR3 nucleotides read TGTGCCAGCAGCCGGACTAGCGTGTCCTACGAGCAGTACGTC. Amino acids: CASSRTSVSYEQYV.

The CDR3 DNA sequence: TGTGCCAGCAGTTTCCGGGACAGGCACACAGATACGCAGTATTTT. Protein: CASSFRDRHTDTQYF. This chain uses TRBV28 with TRBJ2-3; the match to TRBD1 covers 8 bases. The CDR3 loop spans 15 amino acids. Germline CDR1 reads MDHEN; CDR2 reads SYDVKM. V lost 3 bases, J lost 2 bases, and 4 bases stayed unmatched.

This clone was recorded only once. The chain carries TRBV7-2 and TRBJ1-1; D ambiguous. The CDR3 extends over 13 amino acids. Germline CDR1 reads SGHTA; CDR2 reads FQGNSA. V shed 3 bases and J shed 2 bases, with 7 bases lying between them. The CDR3 region has the DNA TGTGCCAGCAGCTTGGAGGGAAACACTGAAGCTTTCTTT. Its protein is CASSLEGNTEAFF.